The rows below give T cell receptor beta chains drawn from one sample of a study of T cell responses to AZD1222 COVID-19 vaccine. Some clones are missing from TCRdb's copy, which holds only in-frame ones; the method was immunoSEQ multiplex PCR. The table shows about 160,000 clones, with approximately 89% occurring only once. Sequencing was performed on peripheral blood, taken on day 0 of AZD1222 vaccination. The receptors were sampled from an adult in good health. Each CDR3 is given with its conserved first and last residue. Each record gives: clone size, V gene, D gene, J gene, CDR3 protein, CDR3 DNA. A D gene is named only where the DNA matches it firmly. The listing skips clone size in some rows; elsewhere it reads once, few, many or a size class.

>.|TRBV11-3|.|TRBJ1-1
CASSRIMNTEAFF
TGTGCCAGCTCCCGGATCATGAACACTGAAGCTTTCTTT
>.|TRBV9|TRBD1|TRBJ2-3
CASSVGSGQNTDTQYF
TGTGCCAGCAGCGTAGGGTCGGGACAGAACACAGATACGCAGTATTTT
>few|TRBV3-1/TRBV3-2|TRBD2|TRBJ2-2
CASSSRTSGNTGELFF
TGTGCCAGCAGCTCCCGGACTAGCGGAAACACCGGGGAGCTGTTTTTT
>.|TRBV7-8|.|TRBJ1-5
CASSPRIDTADWPQHF
TGTGCCAGCAGCCCCAGGATTGACACGGCGGACTGGCCCCAGCATTTT
>.|TRBV5-1|TRBD1|TRBJ2-3
CASEDRQGGDTQYF
TGCGCCAGCGAGGACCGACAGGGCGGGGATACGCAGTATTTT
>.|TRBV5-1|TRBD1|TRBJ1-4
CASSPTGTGNEKLFF
TGCGCCAGCAGCCCTACCGGGACAGGGAATGAAAAACTGTTTTTT
>.|TRBV19|.|TRBJ1-2
CASSASGDYGYTF
TGTGCCAGTAGTGCCTCCGGGGACTATGGCTACACCTTC
>.|TRBV6-1|.|TRBJ2-7
CASSESGREGYEQYF
TGTGCCAGCAGTGAATCGGGCAGGGAAGGTTACGAGCAGTACTTC
>.|TRBV4-1|.|TRBJ1-2
CASSHSRGKDYGYTF
TGCGCCAGCAGCCACAGCAGGGGCAAGGACTATGGCTACACCTTC
>.|TRBV5-6|TRBD1|TRBJ2-6
CASSLRTGRRSGANVLTF
TGTGCCAGCAGCTTGAGGACAGGGCGGCGCTCTGGGGCCAACGTCCTGACTTTC
>.|TRBV30|.|TRBJ2-1
CAWREGSSYNEQFF
TGTGCCTGGAGGGAGGGGAGCTCCTACAATGAGCAGTTCTTC
>.|TRBV28|.|TRBJ1-1
CASISRQGPRWTEAFF
TGTGCCAGCATTTCCCGCCAGGGGCCTAGATGGACTGAAGCTTTCTTT
>.|TRBV7-7|TRBD1|TRBJ2-5
CASKGFDRGLETQYF
TGTGCTAGCAAGGGCTTTGACAGGGGGCTAGAGACCCAGTACTTC
>.|TRBV9|TRBD2|TRBJ2-2
CASSVRTSGKGGELFF
TGTGCCAGCAGCGTGAGGACTAGCGGGAAGGGAGGGGAGCTGTTTTTT
>.|TRBV5-5|.|TRBJ1-3
CASSLVSGSGNTIYF
TGTGCCAGCAGCTTGGTGTCGGGGTCTGGAAACACCATATATTTT
>.|TRBV18|TRBD1|TRBJ1-5
CASSPTDRAQPQHF
TGTGCCAGCTCACCGACGGACAGGGCCCAGCCCCAGCATTTT
>.|TRBV5-1|.|TRBJ2-2
CASSLENAGELFF
TGCGCCAGCAGCTTGGAAAATGCCGGGGAGCTGTTTTTT
>.|TRBV19|.|TRBJ1-6
CASSIGQRSPLHF
TGTGCCAGTAGTATCGGGCAGAGGTCACCCCTCCACTTT
>.|TRBV5-1|.|TRBJ2-2
CASSYGTGELFF
TGCGCCAGCAGCTACGGCACCGGGGAGCTGTTTTTT
>.|TRBV3-1/TRBV3-2|.|TRBJ1-1
CASSQDGKGTEAFF
TGTGCCAGCAGCCAAGACGGGAAGGGCACTGAAGCTTTCTTT
>.|TRBV7-9|.|TRBJ2-5
CASSPIWELGGETQYF
TGTGCCAGCAGCCCTATTTGGGAGTTGGGAGGAGAGACCCAGTACTTC
>.|TRBV27|.|TRBJ2-7
CASSLQGYEQYF
TGTGCCAGCAGTTTACAGGGCTACGAGCAGTACTTC
>.|TRBV7-2|TRBD1|TRBJ1-1
CASRGQPNTEAFF
TGTGCCAGCAGGGGACAGCCGAACACTGAAGCTTTCTTT
>.|TRBV3-1/TRBV3-2|TRBD2|TRBJ2-1
CASSQSSGTSGRELFF
TGTGCCAGCAGCCAATCCTCCGGGACTAGCGGGAGGGAATTGTTCTTC
>.|TRBV6-6|.|TRBJ1-5
CASSSPGVRAQHF
TGTGCCAGCAGTTCCCCAGGAGTTCGGGCCCAGCATTTT
>.|TRBV20-1|.|TRBJ2-1
CSAAQGEQFF
TGCAGTGCTGCGCAGGGTGAGCAGTTCTTC
>.|TRBV11-1|.|TRBJ2-5
CASSPFASGETQYF
TGTGCCAGCAGCCCGTTTGCCTCCGGGGAGACCCAGTACTTC
>.|TRBV25-1|.|TRBJ2-5
CASSDTLVQETQYF
TGTGCCAGCAGTGATACGTTAGTCCAAGAGACCCAGTACTTC
>.|TRBV25-1|.|TRBJ2-2
CASSERWEQGAGELFF
TGTGCCAGCAGTGAACGATGGGAACAGGGAGCCGGGGAGCTGTTTTTT
>.|TRBV19|.|TRBJ2-5
CASSKLQETQYF
TGTGCCAGTAGCAAGCTTCAAGAGACCCAGTACTTC
>.|TRBV29-1|TRBD1|TRBJ2-1
CSVVRSGGEGEQFF
TGCAGCGTTGTAAGGTCAGGGGGCGAAGGTGAGCAGTTCTTC
>.|TRBV4-1|.|TRBJ1-3
CASSQAASTIYF
TGCGCCAGCAGCCAAGCCGCCAGCACCATATATTTT
>.|TRBV19|.|TRBJ2-5
CASSADALGKREAQYF
TGTGCCAGTAGTGCCGATGCGCTAGGGAAGAGAGAGGCCCAGTACTTC
>.|TRBV21-1|.|TRBJ1-2
CASSKTGQGTHGYTF
TGTGCCAGCAGCAAAACTGGACAGGGGACCCATGGCTACACCTTC
>.|TRBV5-1|.|TRBJ1-2
CASSLAGTLGGYTF
TGCGCCAGCAGCTTGGCGGGGACTCTCGGGGGCTACACCTTC
>.|TRBV28|TRBD1|TRBJ2-7
CASKPDRGLGEQYF
TGTGCCAGCAAACCAGACAGGGGGCTCGGCGAGCAGTACTTC
>.|TRBV15|TRBD1|TRBJ2-7
CATSRGDRAHEQYF
TGTGCCACCAGCAGGGGCGACAGGGCCCACGAGCAGTACTTC
>.|TRBV30|.|TRBJ1-5
CAWSSPGPDQPQHF
TGTGCCTGGAGTTCCCCGGGACCAGATCAGCCCCAGCATTTT
>.|TRBV12-5|.|TRBJ1-1
CASGLEPNTEAFF
TGTGCTAGTGGTTTGGAGCCAAACACTGAAGCTTTCTTT